This is a list of T cell receptor beta chains from one sample in a study of blood T cell repertoires in COVID-19. Clones were sequenced by immunoSEQ multiplex PCR, and TCRdb holds only the in-frame ones, with some missing. The profile shows approximately 32,000 clones, 80% to 95% of them singletons. The source material was peripheral blood. The source is a man in his 60s with acute or convalescent COVID-19. CDR3s include the opening cysteine and the closing phenylalanine or tryptophan. The order of the fields is CDR3 protein, CDR3 DNA, V gene, D gene, clone size, J gene. The D gene is left open where the match is weak. Size is stated for part of the rows, as once, few or many counts, or as a class when the clone is expanded.

CDR3 protein: CASRLAGGNNEQFF; CDR3 DNA: TGTGCCAGTAGACTAGCGGGAGGGAACAATGAGCAGTTCTTC; V gene: TRBV19; D gene: TRBD2; clone size: NA; J gene: TRBJ2-1
CDR3 protein: CASMKPPVNTEAFF; CDR3 DNA: TGTGCCAGCATGAAGCCACCGGTGAACACTGAAGCTTTCTTT; V gene: TRBV6-5; D gene: NA; clone size: NA; J gene: TRBJ1-1
CDR3 protein: CASSSQGTSDTEAFF; CDR3 DNA: TGTGCCAGCAGTTCTCAGGGGACGTCGGACACTGAAGCTTTCTTT; V gene: TRBV27; D gene: NA; clone size: NA; J gene: TRBJ1-1
CDR3 protein: CSGQGSGGTEAFF; CDR3 DNA: TGCAGCGGGCAGGGATCGGGTGGCACTGAAGCTTTCTTT; V gene: TRBV29-1; D gene: NA; clone size: NA; J gene: TRBJ1-1
CDR3 protein: CASSLGDYGYTF; CDR3 DNA: TGTGCCAGCAGCCTCGGGGATTATGGCTACACCTTC; V gene: TRBV6-5; D gene: NA; clone size: NA; J gene: TRBJ1-2
CDR3 protein: CASSSHRGQGFFPDEQYF; CDR3 DNA: TGTGCCAGCAGTTCACATAGGGGACAGGGCTTTTTCCCGGACGAGCAGTACTTC; V gene: TRBV7-9; D gene: TRBD1; clone size: NA; J gene: TRBJ2-7
CDR3 protein: CASSSASGTYNEQFF; CDR3 DNA: TGTGCCAGCAGCTCGGCTAGCGGGACGTACAATGAGCAGTTCTTC; V gene: TRBV7-2; D gene: TRBD2; clone size: NA; J gene: TRBJ2-1
CDR3 protein: CASSISGRGAGELFF; CDR3 DNA: TGTGCCAGCAGTATTAGCGGGAGGGGGGCCGGGGAGCTGTTTTTT; V gene: TRBV6-5; D gene: TRBD2; clone size: NA; J gene: TRBJ2-2
CDR3 protein: CASSVEGQGFNEQFF; CDR3 DNA: TGTGCCAGCAGCGTAGAGGGACAGGGATTCAATGAGCAGTTCTTC; V gene: TRBV9; D gene: TRBD1; clone size: NA; J gene: TRBJ2-1
CDR3 protein: CSASRSTGRGEQYF; CDR3 DNA: TGCAGTGCTAGTCGTTCGACGGGCCGCGGGGAGCAGTACTTC; V gene: TRBV20-1; D gene: NA; clone size: NA; J gene: TRBJ2-7
CDR3 protein: CSVRDSWENEQFF; CDR3 DNA: TGCAGCGTTCGGGACTCCTGGGAGAATGAGCAGTTCTTC; V gene: TRBV29-1; D gene: NA; clone size: NA; J gene: TRBJ2-1
CDR3 protein: CASSERSGRASEQFF; CDR3 DNA: TGTGCCAGCAGTGAAAGGAGCGGGAGGGCCTCTGAGCAGTTCTTC; V gene: TRBV2; D gene: TRBD2; clone size: few; J gene: TRBJ2-1
CDR3 protein: CATSRIDMNTEAFF; CDR3 DNA: TGTGCCACCAGCAGAATCGACATGAACACTGAAGCTTTCTTT; V gene: TRBV15; D gene: NA; clone size: few; J gene: TRBJ1-1
CDR3 protein: CASRSGLNQPQHF; CDR3 DNA: TGTGCCAGCAGATCAGGGCTTAATCAGCCCCAGCATTTT; V gene: TRBV6-5; D gene: NA; clone size: once; J gene: TRBJ1-5
CDR3 protein: CASSRTGSTGELFF; CDR3 DNA: TGCGCCAGCAGCCGGACAGGGAGCACCGGGGAGCTGTTTTTT; V gene: TRBV4-1; D gene: TRBD1; clone size: NA; J gene: TRBJ2-2
CDR3 protein: CASSPGGSYNSPLHF; CDR3 DNA: TGTGCCAGCAGTCCAGGGGGCTCCTATAATTCACCCCTCCACTTT; V gene: TRBV27; D gene: TRBD1; clone size: NA; J gene: TRBJ1-6
CDR3 protein: CASSLVSQETQYF; CDR3 DNA: TGTGCCAGCAGCTTGGTCTCCCAAGAGACCCAGTACTTC; V gene: TRBV5-6; D gene: NA; clone size: NA; J gene: TRBJ2-5
CDR3 protein: CASSPIGREGYTF; CDR3 DNA: TGTGCCAGCAGTCCCATCGGCAGGGAAGGCTACACCTTC; V gene: TRBV27; D gene: NA; clone size: NA; J gene: TRBJ1-2
CDR3 protein: CAISDRLGTGRAEAFF; CDR3 DNA: TGTGCCATCAGTGATCGGCTAGGAACAGGGAGGGCTGAAGCTTTCTTT; V gene: TRBV10-3; D gene: NA; clone size: NA; J gene: TRBJ1-1
CDR3 protein: CASSEWLASTGGGNEQFF; CDR3 DNA: TGTGCCAGCAGTGAATGGTTGGCTTCGACAGGGGGGGGCAATGAGCAGTTCTTC; V gene: TRBV25-1; D gene: TRBD1; clone size: NA; J gene: TRBJ2-1
CDR3 protein: CASSSGANRDRGRYGYTF; CDR3 DNA: TGCGCCAGCAGTAGTGGGGCCAACCGGGACAGGGGCAGGTATGGCTACACCTTC; V gene: TRBV5-1; D gene: TRBD1; clone size: once; J gene: TRBJ1-2
CDR3 protein: CAWTDGVQFF; CDR3 DNA: TGTGCCTGGACTGACGGAGTGCAGTTCTTC; V gene: TRBV30; D gene: NA; clone size: NA; J gene: TRBJ2-1
CDR3 protein: CASSRGIAPYNEQFF; CDR3 DNA: TGCGCCAGCAGTCGTGGTATAGCGCCCTACAATGAGCAGTTCTTC; V gene: TRBV4-3; D gene: NA; clone size: NA; J gene: TRBJ2-1
CDR3 protein: CASSAQGLVEKLFF; CDR3 DNA: TGTGCCAGCAGCGCCCAGGGTCTGGTAGAAAAACTGTTTTTT; V gene: TRBV28; D gene: NA; clone size: NA; J gene: TRBJ1-4
CDR3 protein: CASSLGGFGQGAFKTNEKLFF; CDR3 DNA: TGTGCCAGCAGCCTTGGAGGTTTCGGACAGGGGGCGTTTAAAACTAATGAAAAACTGTTTTTT; V gene: TRBV4-2; D gene: TRBD1; clone size: NA; J gene: TRBJ1-4
CDR3 protein: CASSLWASGADTQYF; CDR3 DNA: TGTGCCAGCAGCTTATGGGCTAGCGGGGCAGATACGCAGTATTTT; V gene: TRBV7-2; D gene: TRBD2; clone size: few; J gene: TRBJ2-3
CDR3 protein: CASSLSSGNGYTF; CDR3 DNA: TGTGCCAGCAGCTTGTCATCAGGGAACGGCTACACCTTC; V gene: TRBV5-5; D gene: NA; clone size: NA; J gene: TRBJ1-2